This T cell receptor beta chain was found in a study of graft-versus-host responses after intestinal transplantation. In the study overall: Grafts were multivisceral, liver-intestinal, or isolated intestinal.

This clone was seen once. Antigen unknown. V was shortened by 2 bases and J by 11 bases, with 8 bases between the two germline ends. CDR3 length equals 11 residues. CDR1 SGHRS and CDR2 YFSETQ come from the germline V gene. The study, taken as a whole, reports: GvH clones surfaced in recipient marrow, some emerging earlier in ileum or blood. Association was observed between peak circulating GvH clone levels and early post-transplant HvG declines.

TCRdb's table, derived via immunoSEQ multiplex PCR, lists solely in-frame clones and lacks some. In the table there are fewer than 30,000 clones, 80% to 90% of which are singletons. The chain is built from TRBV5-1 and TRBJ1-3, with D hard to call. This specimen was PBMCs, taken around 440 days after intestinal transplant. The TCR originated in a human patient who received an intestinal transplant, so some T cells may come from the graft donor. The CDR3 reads CASSFQRPIYF. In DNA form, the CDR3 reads TGCGCCAGCAGCTTCCAAAGACCCATATATTTT.